This TCR beta chain was profiled in a study of CD4+ T cells in melanoma (dated by TCRdb to between 2021 and 2024). With respect to the entire study: Neoantigen-specific CD4+ T cells in human melanoma were what the study investigated.

Library preparation used the immunoSEQ multiplex PCR assay. TCRdb provides this immuneACCESS table in a form limited to in-frame rearrangements. Some clones are lacking; in checked studies, under half of them reflect an unresolved V gene, and why the rest are absent is not known. The sample yields approximately 5,700 clones; about 70% were counted once. Roughly 24% of the sample goes to the ten largest clones. About this clone: Its specific antigen is unknown. No per-base quality is available; no much larger clone lies one base away.

Points the paper makes about the study in general: Diverse differentiation states were reported to be shown by neoantigen-specific CD4+ T cells in melanoma. Neoantigen-specific CD4+ T cells were reported to be correlated with the function of CD8+ T cells, macrophages and B cells.

Donors were patients with melanoma. V is trimmed back by 4 bases and J by 5 bases, and the junction contains 9 bases that no gene match accounts for. The cysteine opens and the phenylalanine closes a CDR3 of 15 amino acids. Only the CDR3 DNA is retained, 45 bases long and in frame from the first base. The germline V gene (reference sequence) sets CDR1 to LNHDA and CDR2 to SQIVND. Recombination joined TRBV19 with TRBJ2-7; 9 of the junction bases match TRBD1. The sequence derives from a human donor with melanoma. Sequenced material: cells from a culture (not recorded whether cultured in vitro). The CDR3 protein sequence reads: CASSKQGARLDEQYF. The DNA sequence follows: TGTGCCAGTAGTAAACAGGGGGCGCGTCTCGACGAGCAGTACTTC.